The TCR beta chain under discussion was sequenced for a study of blood T cell repertoires in COVID-19. CDR3 length equals 14 residues. Germline V CDR1 and CDR2: SGHAT, FQDESV (reference sequence). Unmatched junction bases numbered 2, after V lost 2 bases and J lost 2 bases. Repertoires were generated with immunoSEQ multiplex PCR, while TCRdb's copy carries only in-frame clones and drops some. Counted here are more than 250,000 clones, nearly 90% occurring once; the ten biggest clones make up 5.5% to 6%. Ages ranged from about 18 to 90 years, with residence in about two dozen US areas. Participants' reported clinical history set cohort assignment. This clone was seen once.

The clonotype comes from a young woman who had recovered from COVID-19. Sequenced material: PBMCs or T cells enriched from blood (not recorded which). The chain uses TRBV11-1 and TRBJ1-2; the match to TRBD1 covers 7 bases. Written as DNA, the CDR3 is TGTGCCAGCAGCTTAACGGGACAGAACTATGGCTACACCTTC. This sequence encodes CASSLTGQNYGYTF.